This section outlines one T cell receptor beta chain sequence together with its context. Many counts were recorded for this clonotype. The clone's antigen remains unknown. There are no base qualities to consult, and no much larger clone falls within one base. This specimen comes from a study of regulatory T cells in long-lasting Graves disease (dated by TCRdb to the early 2020s). With respect to the entire study: Newly diagnosed Graves' disease patients had taken antithyroid drugs for less than 3 months. A total of around 35 samples were covered by TCR sequencing, comprising 13 persistent and about 20 newly diagnosed Graves' disease patients. This study used TCR sequencing and RNA sequencing of peripheral blood to compare persistent Graves' disease patients against newly diagnosed Graves' disease patients. The study was conducted in China and was registered as a clinical trial. Here is what the overall study found, with its caveats: Compared with newly diagnosed patients, persistent Graves' disease patients had lower TCR Shannon entropy and fewer highly expanded clones, which suggests clonal expansion. Only peripheral blood was studied, because thyroid tissue, the primary lesion, was inaccessible. As a limitation, the authors acknowledged that the small sample size may reduce accuracy. Only the TCR beta chain was sequenced and analyzed. More public clonotypes were shared among persistent patients (approximately 3,000) than among newly diagnosed patients (roughly 960). Persistent disease showed preferential use of TRBV28, TRBJ1-2 and TRBJ2-5, whereas newly diagnosed disease favored TRBV20-1 and TRBJ2-1.

In the germline V gene, CDR1 corresponds to SGHDN and CDR2 to FVKESK. The V end loses 0 bases and the J end loses 6 bases, and a stretch of 21 bases separates them. Spanning cysteine to phenylalanine, the CDR3 consists of 17 amino acids. Here the CDR3 DNA is all that survives: 51 bases in frame from base 1. In the paper's terms, the time point label means: newly diagnosed GD, antithyroid drugs for less than 3 months. For both TCR sequencing and RNA sequencing, RNA was extracted from PBMCs using TRIzol. Graves' disease was diagnosed according to American Thyroid Association guidelines. Recruitment of patients was carried out at an endocrinology department in Xi'an, China. Each patient gave around 9.2 milliliters of peripheral blood, collected in an EDTA anticoagulant tube. Ficoll Paque Plus density gradient separation was used to isolate PBMCs, and no further T cell sorting was performed. An Agilent 2100 Bioanalyzer and agarose gel were used to assess RNA quality, and a NanoDrop 2000 was used to measure RNA concentration.

The receptor library was made with multiplex PCR. This sample was sequenced with an Illumina HiSeq 4000. TCR beta libraries were built with iRepertoire HTBI primers and Arm-PCR amplification of CDR3 regions. PCR products were gel purified before sequencing. Under the source paper's analysis protocol: A total of under 80 TRBV and under 15 TRBJ segments were identified across samples and were used for gene usage analysis of CDR3 amino acid clonotypes. COPE and FqMerger were used to merge filtered high-quality paired reads into contigs. BLAST was used to align contigs to IMGT TRBV, TRBD and TRBJ reference genes, and CDR3 was defined according to IMGT. Any clonotype with a frequency above 0.1% was counted as a highly expanded clone. Shannon entropy was used to measure repertoire diversity, and the Gini coefficient was used to measure V-J evenness. A clonotype was considered public if more than one individual shared it. The raw public reads went through TCRdb reprocessing: fastp at Q25, MiXCR clone calling, in-frame beta chains kept. Each record represents a unique CDR3 protein, reported with the most common genes and DNA among its rows. The V and J calls here are based on TCRdb, not the publication. The sample includes 540,000 or so distinct CDR3 sequences, with roughly 13% observed a single time. The ten largest account for about 10% of the sample.

These data were likewise used in another study, on T cells in Graves' hyperthyroidism and ophthalmopathy. The second publication reports: A patient counted as having stable Graves' hyperthyroidism if no progression to ophthalmopathy occurred over 18 months of follow-up. Hyperthyroidism patients were aged 18 to 65 years and newly diagnosed, with disease duration of less than 2 months. Any patient with an uncontrolled infection, another autoimmune disease, pregnancy or lactation was excluded. Clinical symptoms, serum thyroxine and TRAb, thyroid ultrasound, and orbital computed tomography formed the basis for the diagnoses. For the first round of RT-PCR on the TCR CDR3, the HTBI primer set was used together with the Qiagen OneStep RT-PCR kit. Most expanded thyroid clonotypes (frequency above 0.001) were also detected in blood, suggesting blood repertoires may reflect thyroid immune responses. A 13 V-J signature model separated ophthalmopathy from stable hyperthyroidism, with roughly 88% sensitivity and just under 84% specificity in cross-validation and 80%/75% in testing. In validation, the model predicted progression to ophthalmopathy with over 60% sensitivity and roughly 72% specificity, a median of about 6 months before onset. To identify distinguishing TCR V-J signatures, a discovery cohort of about 95 patients was used, comprising 43 with Graves' ophthalmopathy and some 57 with stable Graves' hyperthyroidism. Prospective prediction of ophthalmopathy was tested in an independent validation cohort of fewer than 20 hyperthyroidism patients and 15 to 17 patients who later progressed to ophthalmopathy. The 85 to 100 discovery patients were divided at random into training and test sets in a 7:3 ratio. In roughly six Graves' hyperthyroidism patients, the study also compared T-cell repertoires from thyroid tissue with T-cell repertoires from blood. After blood sampling, hyperthyroidism patients were treated with methimazole at a starting dose of 30 mg daily, and ophthalmopathy patients were treated with high-dose intravenous methylprednisolone. The libraries were constructed in a second round of multiplex PCR and then size-selected and purified. Sequencing of the libraries was done on an Illumina HiSeq2000 using paired-end 100 bp reads. SOAPnuke was used to process the raw data, throwing out any read that contained adapters or uncalled bases, had a mean Phred below 15, or lacked an exact constant-primer or identifier match. High-quality paired reads were merged using COPE v1.2.5, and each unique nucleotide sequence was defined as a clonotype. MiTCR v1.1 was used to align clonotypes to the IMGT TRBV, TRBD and TRBJ reference segments. Only V-J combinations with frequency above 0.0001, covering about 99% of repertoires, were analysed. The TCS score was defined as F50 (clonal expansion) divided by E x V (chaos), with BLOSUM62-based TCRdist calculated between CDR3 peptides within each V-J. Welch's t-statistics and random forest reduced 500 to 650 V-J features to roughly 13, which were used in a naive Bayes classifier (R e1071). Sample size was not statistically predetermined, and blinding of investigators to group allocation was not performed. According to the paper, TCR Vbeta CDR3 sequencing was carried out on approximately 140 peripheral blood samples, which came from more than 40 ophthalmopathy, 80 or so hyperthyroidism and approximately 17 progressor patients.

This receptor was taken from a man younger than 40 with Graves disease. Donor details come from another sample of the same person, matched by shared clones. This material consisted of peripheral blood mononuclear cells (PBMCs), taken at new diagnosis, from a patient treated with antithyroid drugs. The chain employs TRBV14 and TRBJ2-7; no D segment can be confidently identified. The CDR3 loop reads CASSQDPAASFIGEQYF. The DNA sequence is TGTGCCAGCAGCCAAGACCCCGCCGCTTCATTTATCGGCGAGCAGTACTTC. The CDR3 plus the reference TRBV14 and TRBJ2-7 genes for the other parts give the full variable domain: EAGVTQFPSHSVIEKGQTVTLRCDPISGHDNLYWYRRVMGKEIKFLLHFVKESKQDESGMPNNRFLAERTGGTYSTLKVQPAELEDSGVYFCASSQDPAASFIGEQYFGPGTRLTVT.